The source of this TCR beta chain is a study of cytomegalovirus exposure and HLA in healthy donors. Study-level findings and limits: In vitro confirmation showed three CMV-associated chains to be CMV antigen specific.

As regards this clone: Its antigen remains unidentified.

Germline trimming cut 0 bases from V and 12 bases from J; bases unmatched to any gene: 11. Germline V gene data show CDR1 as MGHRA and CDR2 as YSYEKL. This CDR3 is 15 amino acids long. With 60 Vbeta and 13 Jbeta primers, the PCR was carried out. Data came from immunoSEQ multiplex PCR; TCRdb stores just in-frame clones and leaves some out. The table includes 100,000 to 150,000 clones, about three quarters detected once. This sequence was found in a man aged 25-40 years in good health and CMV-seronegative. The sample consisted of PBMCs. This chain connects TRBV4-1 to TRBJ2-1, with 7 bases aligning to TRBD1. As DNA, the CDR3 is TGCGCCAGCAGCCAAGAGGGGACAGCCCCTGGGGGGCAGTTCTTC. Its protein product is CASSQEGTAPGGQFF.